The T cell receptor (beta chain) under discussion was sequenced for a study of molecular identifiers for immune sequencing clone quantification. Study details: The replicate experiment used RNA from 20,000 or 100,000 naive CD8 cells. This RNA was split into five aliquots, and four of them were sequenced. General study findings and limits: Detectable among about a million naive cells, according to reports, was Jurkat TCR RNA spiked in from one cell.

Ten or more counts support this clonotype. Its antigen is undetermined. The CDR3 runs to 16 residues. CDR1 SEHNR and CDR2 FQNEAQ come from the germline V gene (reference sequence). The germline V and J ends were trimmed by 5 bases and 0 bases, with 15 bases remaining between them. TCRdb processed the PCR reads anew with MiXCR; each CDR3 protein has one entry. The sample lists about 640,000 distinct CDR3 sequences; just under 20% were seen once. Sorted inputs of roughly 18,000 to 1,100,000 cells, with 10%, 30% or 50% RNA, yielded naive CD8 libraries. The sequence was collected from a human donor in good health. Some libraries in this study had Jurkat cell RNA spiked in. The sample taken for sequencing was naive CD8+ T cells from blood, with Jurkat cell RNA spiked in. Subset: FACS-sorted CD8+CD4-CCR7+CD45RA+ naive T cells. The chain employs TRBV7-9 and TRBJ2-3; D call uncertain. CDR3 DNA: TGTGCCAGCAGCCCCCCGATCCAGACTAGCACAGATACGCAGTATTTT. This encodes CASSPPIQTSTDTQYF.